The entry below describes one T cell receptor (beta chain). As yet, its antigen is unknown. The germline V gene has CDR1 MGHDK and CDR2 SYGVNS. This CDR3 has 17 residues. After removal of 4 bases from V and 3 bases from J, the junction contained 13 bases not matched to a gene. The data belong to a study of T cell responses to AZD1222 COVID-19 vaccine. In the study overall: Second-dose groups at about 4 or about 12 weeks were pooled.

Whole-study results and caveats: Repertoires were obtained only post-peak T cell response.

Libraries were prepared by immunoSEQ multiplex PCR; TCRdb keeps only in-frame clonotypes and omits some of them. Of 100,000 to 150,000 clones in the sample, 80% to 90% were seen once. The source was peripheral blood, collected on day 0 of AZD1222 vaccination. The clonotype originates from an adult in good health. The gene calls are TRBV25-1 and TRBJ1-2; 8 bases are shared with TRBD1. CDR3 sequence reads: CASSALDRTGIDYGYTF. CDR3 bases: TGTGCCAGCAGTGCCCTAGACCGGACAGGGATTGACTATGGCTACACCTTC.